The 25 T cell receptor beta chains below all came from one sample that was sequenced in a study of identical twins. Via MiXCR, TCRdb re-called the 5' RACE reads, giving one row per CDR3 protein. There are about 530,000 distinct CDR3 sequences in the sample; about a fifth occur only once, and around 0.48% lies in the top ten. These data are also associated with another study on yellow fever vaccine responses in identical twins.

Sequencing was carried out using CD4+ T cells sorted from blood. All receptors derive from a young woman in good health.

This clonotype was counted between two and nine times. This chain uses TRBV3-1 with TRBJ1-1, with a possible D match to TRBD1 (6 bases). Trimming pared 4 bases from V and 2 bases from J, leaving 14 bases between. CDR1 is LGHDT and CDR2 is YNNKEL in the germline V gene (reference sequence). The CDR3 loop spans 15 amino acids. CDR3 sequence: CASSPRGEANTEAFF. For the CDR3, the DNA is TGTGCCAGCAGCCCTAGGGGGGAAGCAAACACTGAAGCTTTCTTT.

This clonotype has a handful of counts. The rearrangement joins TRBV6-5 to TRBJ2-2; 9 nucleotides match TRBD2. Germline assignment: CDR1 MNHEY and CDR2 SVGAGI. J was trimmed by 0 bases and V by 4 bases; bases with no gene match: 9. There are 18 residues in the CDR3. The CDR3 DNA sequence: TGTGCCAGCAGTTTCCGGGTCGCGGGGGGGCCGAACACCGGGGAGCTGTTTTTT. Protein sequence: CASSFRVAGGPNTGELFF.

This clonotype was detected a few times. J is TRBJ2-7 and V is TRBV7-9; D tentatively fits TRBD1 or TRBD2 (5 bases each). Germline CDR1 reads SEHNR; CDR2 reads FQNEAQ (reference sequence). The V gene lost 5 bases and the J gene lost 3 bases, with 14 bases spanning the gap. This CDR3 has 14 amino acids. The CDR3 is CASSTGTTGYEQYF. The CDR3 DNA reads TGTGCCAGCAGCACGGGGACCACTGGCTACGAGCAGTACTTC.

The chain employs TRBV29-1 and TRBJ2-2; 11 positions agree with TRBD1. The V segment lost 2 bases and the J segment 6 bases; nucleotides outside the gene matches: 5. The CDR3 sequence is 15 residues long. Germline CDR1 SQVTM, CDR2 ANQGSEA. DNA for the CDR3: TGCAGCGTTGAACAGGCGGGACAGGGGGCCGGGGAGCTGTTTTTT. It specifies CSVEQAGQGAGELFF.

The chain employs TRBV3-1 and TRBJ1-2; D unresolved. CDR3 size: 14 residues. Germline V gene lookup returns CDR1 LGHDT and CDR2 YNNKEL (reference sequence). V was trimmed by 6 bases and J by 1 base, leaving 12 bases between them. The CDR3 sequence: CASREDSDNYGYTF. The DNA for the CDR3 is TGTGCCAGCAGGGAAGACTCGGATAACTATGGCTACACCTTC.

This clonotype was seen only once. This CDR3 is CAIRGLAGGGGTDTQYF. DNA for the CDR3: TGTGCCATCAGGGGCCTAGCGGGAGGCGGAGGGACAGATACGCAGTATTTT. V is TRBV10-3 and J is TRBJ2-3; TRBD2 agrees at 11 bases. CDR3 length: 17 residues. The germline V gene encodes CDR1 ENHRY and CDR2 SYGVKD. V gave up 6 bases and J gave up 3 bases; unmatched junction bases: 11.

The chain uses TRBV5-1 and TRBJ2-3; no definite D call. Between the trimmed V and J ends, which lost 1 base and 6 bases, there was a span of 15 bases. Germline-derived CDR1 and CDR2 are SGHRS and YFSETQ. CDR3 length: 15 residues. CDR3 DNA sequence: TGCGCCAGCAGCTTGATTGTGGGTGACCAGGATACGCAGTATTTT. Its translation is CASSLIVGDQDTQYF. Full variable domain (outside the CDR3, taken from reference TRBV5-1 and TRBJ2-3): KAGVTQTPRYLIKTRGQQVTLSCSPISGHRSVSWYQQTPGQGLQFLFEYFSETQRNKGNFPGRFSGRQFSNSRSEMNVSTLELGDSALYLCASSLIVGDQDTQYFGPGTRLTVL.

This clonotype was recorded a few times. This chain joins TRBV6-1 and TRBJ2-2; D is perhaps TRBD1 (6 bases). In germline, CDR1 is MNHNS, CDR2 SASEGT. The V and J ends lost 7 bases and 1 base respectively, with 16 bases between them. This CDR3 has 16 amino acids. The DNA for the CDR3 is TGTGCCAGCACAGGGGCAGGAGCTAAGAACACCGGGGAGCTGTTTTTT. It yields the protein CASTGAGAKNTGELFF.

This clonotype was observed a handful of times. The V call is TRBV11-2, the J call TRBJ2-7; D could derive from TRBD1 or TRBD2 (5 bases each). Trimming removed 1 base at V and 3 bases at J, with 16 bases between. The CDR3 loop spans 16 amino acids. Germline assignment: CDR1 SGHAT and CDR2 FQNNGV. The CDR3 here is CASSLGSAAGNYEQYV. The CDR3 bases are TGTGCCAGCAGCTTAGGGTCAGCGGCAGGGAACTACGAGCAGTACGTC.

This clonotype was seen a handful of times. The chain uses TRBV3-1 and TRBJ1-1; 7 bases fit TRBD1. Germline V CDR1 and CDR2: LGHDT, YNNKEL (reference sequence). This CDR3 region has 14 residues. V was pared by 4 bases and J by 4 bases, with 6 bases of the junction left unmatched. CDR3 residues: CASSLPHRGTEAFF. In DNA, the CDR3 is TGTGCCAGCAGCCTACCACACAGGGGCACTGAAGCTTTCTTT.

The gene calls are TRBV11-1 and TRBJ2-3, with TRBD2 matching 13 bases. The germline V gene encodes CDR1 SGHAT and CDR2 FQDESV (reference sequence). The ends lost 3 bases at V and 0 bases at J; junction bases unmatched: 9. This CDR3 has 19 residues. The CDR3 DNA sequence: TGTGCCAGCAGCTTGGAAAGGACTAGCGGGAGAGGGAGCACAGATACGCAGTATTTT. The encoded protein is CASSLERTSGRGSTDTQYF.

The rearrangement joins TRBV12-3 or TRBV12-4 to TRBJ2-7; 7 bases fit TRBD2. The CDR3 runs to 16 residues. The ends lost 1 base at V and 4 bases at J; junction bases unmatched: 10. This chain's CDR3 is CASSLGASGGSYEQYF. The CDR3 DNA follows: TGTGCCAGCAGTTTAGGGGCTAGCGGAGGGTCATACGAGCAGTACTTC.

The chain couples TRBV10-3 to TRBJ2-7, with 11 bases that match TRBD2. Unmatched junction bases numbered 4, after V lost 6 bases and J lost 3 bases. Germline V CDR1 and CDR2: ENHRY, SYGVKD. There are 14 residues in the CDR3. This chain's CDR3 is CAIRGTSGIYEQYF. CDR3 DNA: TGTGCCATCAGAGGGACTAGCGGCATCTACGAGCAGTACTTC.

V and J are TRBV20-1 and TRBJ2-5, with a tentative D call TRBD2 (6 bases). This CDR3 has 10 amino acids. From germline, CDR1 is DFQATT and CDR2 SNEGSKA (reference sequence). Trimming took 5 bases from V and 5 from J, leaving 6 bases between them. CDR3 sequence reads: CSAGGETQYF. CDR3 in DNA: TGCAGTGCTGGAGGGGAGACCCAGTACTTC.

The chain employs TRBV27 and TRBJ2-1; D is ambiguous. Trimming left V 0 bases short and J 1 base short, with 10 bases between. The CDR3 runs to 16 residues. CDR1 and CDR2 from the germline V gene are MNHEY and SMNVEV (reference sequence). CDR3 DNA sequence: TGTGCCAGCAGTTTATCGAAGGGTTATTCCTACAATGAGCAGTTCTTC. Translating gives CASSLSKGYSYNEQFF.

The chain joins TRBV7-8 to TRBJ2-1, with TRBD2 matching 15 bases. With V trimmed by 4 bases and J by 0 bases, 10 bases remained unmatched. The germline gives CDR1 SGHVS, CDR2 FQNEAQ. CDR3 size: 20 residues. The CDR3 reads CASSSPGLAGGPLSYNEQFF. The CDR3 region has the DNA TGTGCCAGCAGCTCGCCCGGACTAGCGGGAGGGCCTCTCTCCTACAATGAGCAGTTCTTC.

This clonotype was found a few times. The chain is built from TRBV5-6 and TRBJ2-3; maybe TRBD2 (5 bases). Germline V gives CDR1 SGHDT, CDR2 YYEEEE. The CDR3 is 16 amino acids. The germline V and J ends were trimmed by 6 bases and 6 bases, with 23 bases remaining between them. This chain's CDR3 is CASTNARTGNWDTQYF. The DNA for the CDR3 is TGTGCCAGCACCAACGCGCGGACGGGAAATTGGGATACGCAGTATTTT.

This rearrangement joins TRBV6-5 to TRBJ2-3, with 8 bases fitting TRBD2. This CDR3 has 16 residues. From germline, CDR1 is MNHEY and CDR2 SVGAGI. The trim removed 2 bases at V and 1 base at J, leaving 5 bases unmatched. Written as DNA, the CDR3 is TGTGCCAGCAGTTACCCAAGCGGGAGCGGCACAGATACGCAGTATTTT. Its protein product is CASSYPSGSGTDTQYF.

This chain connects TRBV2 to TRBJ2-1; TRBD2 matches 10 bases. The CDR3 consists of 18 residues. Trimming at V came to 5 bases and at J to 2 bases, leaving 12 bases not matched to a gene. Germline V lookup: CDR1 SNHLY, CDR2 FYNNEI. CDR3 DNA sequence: TGTGCCAGCAGTTCCGGGACTAGCGCAGTAGTCACCTACAATGAGCAGTTCTTC. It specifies CASSSGTSAVVTYNEQFF.

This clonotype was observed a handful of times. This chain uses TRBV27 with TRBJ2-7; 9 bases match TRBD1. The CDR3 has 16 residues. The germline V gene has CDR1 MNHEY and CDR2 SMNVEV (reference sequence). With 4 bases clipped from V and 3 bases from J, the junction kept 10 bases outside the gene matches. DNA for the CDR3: TGTGCCAGCAGTTCTGGTACCGGGACAGGGATCTACGAGCAGTACTTC. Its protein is CASSSGTGTGIYEQYF.

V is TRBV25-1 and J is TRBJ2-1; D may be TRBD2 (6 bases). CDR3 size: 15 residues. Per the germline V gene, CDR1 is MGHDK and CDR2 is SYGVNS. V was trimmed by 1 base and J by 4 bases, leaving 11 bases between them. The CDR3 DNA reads TGTGCCAGCAGTGAATGGGGTAGCGGTTACAATGAGCAGTTCTTC. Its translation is CASSEWGSGYNEQFF. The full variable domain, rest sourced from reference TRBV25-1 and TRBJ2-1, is EADIYQTPRYLVIGTGKKITLECSQTMGHDKMYWYQQDPGMELHLIHYSYGVNSTEKGDLSSESTVSRIRTEHFPLTLESARPSHTSQYLCASSEWGSGYNEQFFGPGTRLTVL.

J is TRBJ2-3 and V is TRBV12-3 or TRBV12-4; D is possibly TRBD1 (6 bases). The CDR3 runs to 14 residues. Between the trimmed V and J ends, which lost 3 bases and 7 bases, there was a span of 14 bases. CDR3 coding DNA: TGTGCCAGCAGTTTGAGGGGGATCTTAAATACGCAGTATTTT. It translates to CASSLRGILNTQYF.

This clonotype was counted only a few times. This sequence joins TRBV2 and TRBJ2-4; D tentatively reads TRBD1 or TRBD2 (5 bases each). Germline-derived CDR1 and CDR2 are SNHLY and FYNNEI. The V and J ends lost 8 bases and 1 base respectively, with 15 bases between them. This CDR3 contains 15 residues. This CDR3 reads CASRQTEGAKNIQYF. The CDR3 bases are TGTGCCAGCCGTCAGACAGAGGGGGCCAAAAACATTCAGTACTTC. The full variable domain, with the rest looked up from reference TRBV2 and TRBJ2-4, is EPEVTQTPSHQVTQMGQEVILRCVPISNHLYFYWYRQILGQKVEFLVSFYNNEISEKSEIFDDQFSVERPDGSNFTLKIRSTKLEDSAMYFCASRQTEGAKNIQYFGAGTRLSVL.

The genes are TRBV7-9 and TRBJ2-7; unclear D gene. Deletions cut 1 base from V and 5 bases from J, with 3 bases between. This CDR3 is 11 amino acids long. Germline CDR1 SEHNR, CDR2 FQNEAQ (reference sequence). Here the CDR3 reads CASSLDNEQYF. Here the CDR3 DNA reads TGTGCCAGCAGCTTAGATAACGAGCAGTACTTC.

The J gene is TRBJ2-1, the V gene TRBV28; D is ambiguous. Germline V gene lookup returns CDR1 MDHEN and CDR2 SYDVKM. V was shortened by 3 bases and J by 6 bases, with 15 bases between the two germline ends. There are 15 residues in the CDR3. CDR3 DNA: TGTGCCAGCAGTTTCTGGGGTACCTCCGGCAATGAGCAGTTCTTC. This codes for CASSFWGTSGNEQFF.